This TCR beta chain comes out of a study of neurological immune-mediated disorders. For the study at large: Disease course was recorded as relapsing-remitting for about 31 and secondary progressive for 3 of the 34 multiple sclerosis patients.

Overall study results and limits: When repertoires were grouped phylogenetically, those of 18 of 34 multiple sclerosis patients fell into one related-CDR3 cluster, a possible signature.

Germline V gene lookup returns CDR1 SGHVS and CDR2 FQNEAQ. The ends were cut back, 1 base at V and 4 bases at J, with 3 bases in the middle. CDR3 length: 12 residues. With respect to this clonotype: Its antigen is still unknown.

TCRdb recomputed calls from the 5' RACE reads with MiXCR, one row per CDR3 protein. The sample consists of approximately 100,000 distinct CDR3 sequences, roughly 3.3% of them appearing once. Material for sequencing was PBMCs. This clonotype was obtained from a woman in her 50s with multiple sclerosis. V usage is TRBV7-8 and J usage is TRBJ2-3; no clear D. This CDR3 reads CASSLVADTQYF. CDR3 in DNA: TGTGCCAGCAGCTTAGTTGCAGATACGCAGTATTTT.